The 3 T cell receptor beta chains given below trace back to one sample, sequenced in a study of a mutant IDH1 vaccine in newly diagnosed glioma. Their antigens remain unidentified. Assay used: immunoSEQ multiplex PCR; TCRdb lists only in-frame clones, some missing. The sample consists of tens of thousands of clones, roughly nine tenths of them appearing once. Time point meaning: week 5, during vaccination. Doses consisted of 300 ug of mutant IDH1 20-mer peptide each, paired with topical imiquimod. The material sequenced was PBMCs, taken from a glioma patient whose treatment included an IDH1 peptide vaccine. These receptors all come from a man between 50 and 59 years old with glioma.

The rearrangement joins TRBV7-3 to TRBJ1-1; 11 bases map to TRBD1. Germline trimming cut 5 bases from V and 4 bases from J; bases unmatched to any gene: 6. The CDR3 sequence is 15 residues long. The germline CDR1 and CDR2 sequences are SGHTA and FQGTGA. CDR3 loop: CASSPGTGGVTEAFF. CDR3 in DNA: TGTGCCAGCAGCCCCGGGACAGGGGGAGTCACTGAAGCTTTCTTT.

The chain carries TRBV5-5 and TRBJ1-5, with unresolved D. Germline CDR1 reads SGHKS; CDR2 reads YYEKEE (reference sequence). The CDR3 loop spans 15 amino acids. Trimming removed 4 bases from V and 7 bases from J, with 18 bases in between. CDR3 region: CASSLVGQTQQPQHF. The CDR3, as DNA: TGTGCCAGCAGCCTGGTTGGGCAAACCCAACAGCCCCAGCATTTT.

The chain uses TRBV15 and TRBJ1-5, with 10 bases fitting TRBD1. Germline values: CDR1 LNHNV, CDR2 YYDKDF (reference sequence). This CDR3 has 15 residues. V was pared by 1 base and J by 13 bases, with 10 bases of the junction left unmatched. The CDR3: CATSRAGTGETNQHF. The CDR3 DNA sequence: TGTGCCACCAGCAGAGCCGGGACAGGGGAAACGAATCAGCATTTT. Using reference TRBV15 and TRBJ1-5 for the parts outside the CDR3, the full variable domain is DAMVIQNPRYQVTQFGKPVTLSCSQTLNHNVMYWYQQKSSQAPKLLFHYYDKDFNNEADTPDNFQSRRPNTSFCFLDIRSPGLGDTAMYLCATSRAGTGETNQHFGDGTRLSIL.